Listed here is a single T cell receptor (beta chain). The data belong to a study of blood T cell repertoires in COVID-19. The overall study: Samples taken during acute and convalescent COVID-19 were collected in the United States, Italy and Spain. T cells, B-cell-depleted T cells, or PBMCs supplied cDNA or gDNA.

Original processing methods: Reference gene primer amplification yielded estimated nucleated cell counts. Produced via immunoSEQ multiplex PCR; TCRdb's table is partial and in-frame only. V, J and clone size are taken as reported in that table, and D and trimming were inferred from the DNA itself. The sample lists more than 60,000 clones, approximately 74% occurring once. The CDR3 spans 14 residues. V was pared by 5 bases and J by 3 bases, with 11 bases between. Germline V gives CDR1 MNHEY, CDR2 SVGEGT. The receptor's source is a human donor with acute or convalescent COVID-19. The donor label of this sample is uncertain. The chain recombines TRBV6-2 or TRBV6-3 with TRBJ2-1, with D possibly TRBD2 on 5 matching bases. Sequenced input: peripheral blood. The DNA of the CDR3 is TGTGCCAGCAGTACGGGCGGGTACTACAATGAGCAGTTCTTC. Its protein product is CASSTGGYYNEQFF.